Listed here is a single TCR beta chain. This record comes from a study of blood T cell repertoires in COVID-19. Study information: Acute-phase and convalescent COVID-19 samples originated in the United States, Italy and Spain. The analysed material was cDNA or gDNA that came from T cells, B-cell-depleted T cells, or PBMCs.

The CDR3 covers 13 residues. Germline CDR1 reads SGHTA; CDR2 reads FQGNSA. V lost 5 bases, J lost 1 base, and 1 base stayed unmatched. Original analysis: From reference gene primer amplification, estimates of nucleated cell counts were derived. Data came from immunoSEQ multiplex PCR; TCRdb stores just in-frame clones and leaves some out. Clone size and the V and J calls come from that table; the DNA yielded D and trimming. Counted here are more than 140,000 clones, roughly 86% occurring once; the ten biggest clones make up 8.2%. The TCR was taken from a woman aged 60-70 years with acute or convalescent COVID-19. J is TRBJ1-2 and V is TRBV7-2; 7 bases agree with TRBD1. Specimen: peripheral blood. The CDR3 reads CASSRQGNYGYTF. Written as DNA, the CDR3 is TGTGCCAGCAGCCGACAGGGTAACTATGGCTACACCTTC.